The 15 T cell receptor beta chains given below trace back to one sample, sequenced in a study of T cell responses to AZD1222 COVID-19 vaccine. The protocol was immunoSEQ multiplex PCR, while the TCRdb copy is restricted to in-frame clones and leaves out a portion. The sample has approximately 150,000 clones; about 86% are singletons. The source material was peripheral blood, sampled 28 days after the second AZD1222 dose. The receptors were gathered from an adult who received the AZD1222 COVID-19 vaccine.

The J gene is TRBJ1-1, the V gene TRBV18, with 10 positions matching TRBD1. Germline CDR1 is KGHSH and CDR2 is LQKENI. V shed 3 bases and J 7 bases; nucleotides not matched to a gene: 8. The CDR3 has 15 residues. The CDR3: CASSPRQGANVEAFF. DNA of the CDR3: TGTGCCAGCTCACCTCGACAGGGGGCCAACGTTGAAGCTTTCTTT.

This clone was counted a few times. This chain connects TRBV24-1 to TRBJ2-7; 12 nucleotides agree with TRBD1. CDR3 length: 14 residues. Losses at the gene ends were 9 bases for V and 5 bases for J; bases not matched to a gene: 7. From germline, CDR1 is KGHDR and CDR2 SFDVKD. The CDR3 nucleotides read TGTGCCACCCGCGCCGGGACAGGGGGCAACGAGCAGTACTTC. As protein: CATRAGTGGNEQYF.

V usage is TRBV18 and J usage is TRBJ2-5; 7 bases fit TRBD2. V shed 3 bases and J 3 bases; nucleotides not matched to a gene: 10. The length of the CDR3 is 16 residues. Germline V CDR1 and CDR2: KGHSH, LQKENI. DNA for the CDR3: TGTGCCAGCTCACCTATTGACTCCGGGACTAAAGAGACCCAGTACTTC. This gives the protein CASSPIDSGTKETQYF. The full variable domain, rest sourced from reference TRBV18 and TRBJ2-5, is NAGVMQNPRHLVRRRGQEARLRCSPMKGHSHVYWYRQLPEEGLKFMVYLQKENIIDESGMPKERFSAEFPKEGPSILRIQQVVRGDSAAYFCASSPIDSGTKETQYFGPGTRLLVL.

The rearrangement joins TRBV4-1 to TRBJ1-2; TRBD1 is a possible D gene (5 bases). Germline V gene sequence: CDR1 MGHRA, CDR2 YSYEKL. The CDR3 contains 15 residues. The germline V and J ends were trimmed by 4 bases and 0 bases, with 12 bases remaining between them. CDR3: CASSPGRGTNYGYTF. CDR3 DNA: TGCGCCAGCAGCCCAGGACGGGGGACTAACTATGGCTACACCTTC.

V usage is TRBV7-9 and J usage is TRBJ1-1; D uncertain. V shed 2 bases and J shed 11 bases, with 12 bases lying between them. From germline, CDR1 is SEHNR and CDR2 FQNEAQ (reference sequence). The CDR3 covers 12 residues. DNA for the CDR3: TGTGCCAGCAGCTTACTCGAGGGTGGGGCTTTCTTT. Protein sequence: CASSLLEGGAFF.

CDR3 in amino acids: CASSRGQGDYGYTF. The CDR3 DNA sequence: TGTGCCAGCAGTAGAGGACAGGGCGACTATGGCTACACCTTC. This rearrangement joins TRBV6-6 to TRBJ1-2; 8 nucleotides match TRBD1. V lost 5 bases to trimming and J lost 3 bases; unmatched junction nucleotides: 5. The CDR3 runs 14 residues. Germline CDR1 MNHNY, CDR2 SVGAGI (reference sequence).

Only one count was recorded for this clone. The chain has TRBV21-1 and TRBJ1-3; the table's TRBD1 call for D was not verified on the DNA. TRBV21-1 is a listed pseudogene. The CDR3 totals 16 residues. As DNA, the CDR3 is TGTGCCAGCAGCAACCCCAGGGTAGACTCTGGAAACACCATATATTTT. Translated, it gives CASSNPRVDSGNTIYF.

This rearrangement joins TRBV7-9 to TRBJ2-7, with 9 positions matching TRBD2. The germline gives CDR1 SEHNR, CDR2 FQNEAQ (reference sequence). Trimming took 5 bases from V and 2 from J; bases not matched to a gene: 13. The CDR3 extends over 17 amino acids. The CDR3 spells CASSPRFSAGGPYEQYF. As DNA, the CDR3 is TGTGCCAGCAGCCCCCGGTTTAGCGCGGGAGGGCCCTACGAGCAGTACTTC.

The rearrangement joins TRBV11-2 to TRBJ2-5, with a tentative D call TRBD2 (6 bases). Germline CDR1 is SGHAT and CDR2 is FQNNGV. V dropped 5 bases and J dropped 5 bases, with 15 bases sitting between them. The CDR3 extends over 14 amino acids. The CDR3 region has the DNA TGTGCCAGCAGCCTCGAGACGGGAGTGGAGACCCAGTACTTC. It yields the protein CASSLETGVETQYF. The whole variable domain, remainder taken from reference TRBV11-2 and TRBJ2-5, is EAGVAQSPRYKIIEKRQSVAFWCNPISGHATLYWYQQILGQGPKLLIQFQNNGVVDDSQLPKDRFSAERLKGVDSTLKIQPAKLEDSAVYLCASSLETGVETQYFGPGTRLLVL.

This CDR3 is CASSQNRDRVYEQYF. The CDR3 DNA follows: TGTGCCAGCAGCCAGAACCGGGACAGGGTCTACGAGCAGTACTTC. This chain uses TRBV4-2 with TRBJ2-7; 9 nucleotides line up with TRBD1. The CDR3 has 15 amino acids. CDR1 and CDR2 from the germline V gene are LGHNA and YNFKEQ. Unmatched junction bases numbered 6, after V lost 3 bases and J lost 3 bases.

CDR3 sequence: CASRGPIGNEQFF. DNA for the CDR3: TGTGCCAGCCGGGGTCCGATAGGGAATGAGCAGTTCTTC. The chain uses TRBV7-9 and TRBJ2-1; perhaps TRBD2 as D (5 bases). This CDR3 region has 13 residues. From germline, CDR1 is SEHNR and CDR2 FQNEAQ (reference sequence). Deletions cut 8 bases from V and 7 bases from J, with 15 bases between.

This chain uses TRBV19 with TRBJ1-4; weak D call: TRBD1 (6 bases). The germline V gene has CDR1 LNHDA and CDR2 SQIVND (reference sequence). This CDR3 spans 14 amino acids. V was pared by 4 bases and J by 7 bases, with 13 bases between. The chain's CDR3 is CASSTQGGGEKLFF. The CDR3 DNA is TGTGCCAGTAGTACGCAAGGGGGGGGTGAAAAACTGTTTTTT.

This clone was recorded once. This chain's CDR3 is CASRRSNEKLFF. The CDR3, as DNA: TGTGCCAGTCGGAGGTCTAATGAAAAACTGTTTTTT. The chain links TRBV6-5 to TRBJ1-4; D is ambiguous. Trimming removed 9 bases from V and 3 bases from J, with 8 bases in between. This CDR3 spans 12 amino acids. Germline V CDR1 and CDR2: MNHEY, SVGAGI.

DNA of the CDR3: TGTGCCAGCAGCGTAGATCTGGGGCCGGGGACCGGGGAGCTGTTTTTT. Translated, it gives CASSVDLGPGTGELFF. This chain connects TRBV9 to TRBJ2-2, with D perhaps TRBD1 or TRBD2 (5 bases each). The V end was cut by 0 bases, the J end by 5 bases, with 14 bases between. Germline V gene sequence: CDR1 SGDLS, CDR2 YYNGEE. CDR3 size: 16 residues. Supplemented by reference TRBV9 and TRBJ2-2, the full variable domain reads DSGVTQTPKHLITATGQRVTLRCSPRSGDLSVYWYQQSLDQGLQFLIQYYNGEERAKGNILERFSAQQFPDLHSELNLSSLELGDSALYFCASSVDLGPGTGELFFGEGSRLTVL.

The genes are TRBV7-8 and TRBJ2-1; D assignment may be TRBD1 or TRBD2 (7 bases each). Germline assignment: CDR1 SGHVS and CDR2 FQNEAQ. The length of the CDR3 is 14 residues. Trimming took 1 base from V and 8 from J, leaving 12 bases between them. This chain's CDR3 is CASSLVTGRDEQFF. The CDR3 nucleotides are TGTGCCAGCAGCTTAGTGACAGGGAGGGATGAGCAGTTCTTC.